The 23 T cell receptor beta chains in this list originate from one sample, sequenced in a study of T cell responses to AZD1222 COVID-19 vaccine. TCRdb's copy holds only in-frame clones and misses some; the assay was immunoSEQ multiplex PCR. The table includes 90,000 to 150,000 clones, 70% to 90% detected once. This material consisted of peripheral blood, taken on day 0 of AZD1222 vaccination. Source of these receptors: an adult in good health.

This rearrangement joins TRBV6-1 to TRBJ2-7; D gene uncertain. The CDR3 runs 14 residues. Trimming cost V 2 bases and J 7 bases, with 15 bases left between them. Per germline, CDR1 MNHNS and CDR2 SASEGT. The chain's CDR3 is CASSESRHFGEQYF. DNA for the CDR3: TGTGCCAGCAGTGAATCCCGCCATTTTGGTGAGCAGTACTTC.

The chain recombines TRBV28 with TRBJ2-7, with D perhaps matching TRBD2 (7 bases). The CDR3 runs 14 residues. Germline V gene sequence: CDR1 MDHEN, CDR2 SYDVKM. Between the trimmed V and J ends, which lost 8 bases and 2 bases, there was a span of 16 bases. Here the CDR3 reads CASLSGGHPYEQYF. For the CDR3, the DNA is TGTGCCAGCCTTTCGGGGGGACACCCCTACGAGCAGTACTTC.

The rearrangement uses TRBV20-1 and TRBJ1-6; 7 bases fit TRBD1. The V gene's germline CDR1 is DFQATT and CDR2 SNEGSKA (reference sequence). This CDR3 comprises 15 residues. Germline trimming cut 3 bases from V and 3 bases from J; bases unmatched to any gene: 5. In DNA form, the CDR3 reads TGCAGTGCTAGTCCAGGGGGGCTCTATAATTCACCCCTCCACTTT. The encoded protein is CSASPGGLYNSPLHF.

The chain combines TRBV6-1 with TRBJ1-3; 8 bases match TRBD1. Trimming at V came to 0 bases and at J to 5 bases, leaving 6 bases not matched to a gene. Germline V gives CDR1 MNHNS, CDR2 SASEGT. CDR3 length equals 16 residues. The CDR3 spells CASSEAATGVRNTIYF. The CDR3 bases are TGTGCCAGCAGTGAAGCAGCGACAGGGGTTAGAAACACCATATATTTT.

The chain couples TRBV24-1 to TRBJ1-2, with D possibly matching TRBD1 (6 bases). This CDR3 has 17 amino acids. V lost 5 bases and J lost 1, with 19 bases in between. Germline V gene sequence: CDR1 KGHDR, CDR2 SFDVKD. The CDR3 DNA reads as TGTGCCACCAGTGGCCTCGTTGGACAGACAAATAACTATGGCTACACCTTC. Translation: CATSGLVGQTNNYGYTF.

V and J are TRBV30 and TRBJ1-5; TRBD1 might be the D (6 bases). This CDR3 spans 15 amino acids. With 0 bases removed from V and 5 bases from J, the gap between germline ends came to 14 bases. CDR1 and CDR2 from the germline V gene are GTSNPN and SVGIG (reference sequence). The CDR3 is CAWSVKGGPYQPQHF. In nucleotides, the CDR3 is TGTGCCTGGAGTGTAAAGGGGGGCCCGTATCAGCCCCAGCATTTT. Drawing the rest from reference TRBV30 and TRBJ1-5, the complete variable domain is SQTIHQWPATLVQPVGSPLSLECTVEGTSNPNLYWYRQAAGRGLQLLFYSVGIGQISSEVPQNLSASRPQDRQFILSSKKLLLSDSGFYLCAWSVKGGPYQPQHFGDGTRLSIL.

This rearrangement joins TRBV9 to TRBJ2-5; 7 bases are a match to TRBD1. This CDR3 contains 18 residues. V gave up 6 bases and J gave up 0 bases; unmatched junction bases: 17. The germline V gene encodes CDR1 SGDLS and CDR2 YYNGEE. Written as DNA, the CDR3 is TGTGCCAGCACCACCCGTCACAAGGAACAGGGGTACCAAGAGACCCAGTACTTC. Encoded protein: CASTTRHKEQGYQETQYF.

This clone was picked up a small number of times. The rearrangement joins TRBV4-1 to TRBJ2-3, with a possible D match to TRBD2 (6 bases). V lost 2 bases to trimming and J lost 5 bases, with 14 bases between them. Germline-derived CDR1 and CDR2 are MGHRA and YSYEKL. CDR3 length: 15 residues. CDR3 bases: TGCGCCAGCAGCCAAATGGTGACCGGGGGAGATACGCAGTATTTT. It encodes CASSQMVTGGDTQYF.

The chain is built from TRBV30 and TRBJ2-7, with D tentatively TRBD2 (6 bases). The CDR3 is made up of 14 amino acids. Trimming pared 7 bases from V and 2 bases from J, leaving 18 bases between. Germline lookup yields CDR1 GTSNPN and CDR2 SVGIG (reference sequence). For the CDR3, the DNA is TGTGCCTCTGCGCGGGGCGGGACCACCTACGAGCAGTACTTC. Amino acid sequence: CASARGGTTYEQYF.

The J gene is TRBJ1-5, the V gene TRBV18; D gene uncertain. This CDR3 region has 15 residues. V gave up 3 bases and J gave up 0 bases, with 9 bases separating them. Germline V CDR1 and CDR2: KGHSH, LQKENI. For the CDR3, the DNA is TGTGCCAGCTCACCGAGCGGTTATAGCAATCAGCCCCAGCATTTT. Translated: CASSPSGYSNQPQHF.

The chain recombines TRBV4-2 with TRBJ2-1; TRBD2 matches 8 bases. V dropped 1 base and J dropped 5; count of bases not matched to a gene: 4. The CDR3 spans 15 residues. Germline CDR1 is LGHNA and CDR2 is YNFKEQ. DNA of the CDR3: TGTGCCAGCAGCCAAGTCCTAGCGGGCCACAATGAGCAGTTCTTC. This encodes CASSQVLAGHNEQFF.

In its sample, this clone was seen a few times. This chain joins TRBV24-1 and TRBJ2-1; 12 bases align to TRBD2. This CDR3 is built from 17 residues. Per germline, CDR1 KGHDR and CDR2 SFDVKD. Unmatched junction bases numbered 2, after V lost 3 bases and J lost 0 bases. For the CDR3, the DNA is TGTGCCACCAGTGATGTGACTAGCGGGGGCTCCTACAATGAGCAGTTCTTC. Its translation is CATSDVTSGGSYNEQFF.

V and J are TRBV7-9 and TRBJ1-1; D unresolved. This CDR3 has 14 residues. Trimming pared 1 base from V and 1 base from J, leaving 7 bases between. Germline V CDR1 and CDR2: SEHNR, FQNEAQ (reference sequence). CDR3 sequence reads: CASSLGAGNTEAFF. CDR3 coding DNA: TGTGCCAGCAGCTTAGGGGCAGGGAACACTGAAGCTTTCTTT.

The rearrangement joins TRBV5-3 to TRBJ2-7; D possibly corresponds to TRBD2 (5 bases). TRBV5-3 is marked as an open reading frame, function uncertain. V lost 0 bases to trimming and J lost 3 bases, with 10 bases between them. CDR3 length: 14 amino acids. As DNA, the CDR3 is TGTGCCAGAAGCTTGGCGGGAAAGGACTACGAGCAGTACTTC. Protein product: CARSLAGKDYEQYF.

V gene TRBV2 combines with J gene TRBJ1-4; D not resolved. V lost 3 bases and J 11 bases, leaving 7 bases between the germline ends. Germline CDR1 and CDR2: SNHLY and FYNNEI. This CDR3 region has 11 residues. In DNA, the CDR3 is TGTGCCAGCAGTGAGGACTGGAAACTGTTTTTT. It is translated as CASSEDWKLFF.

This chain links TRBV18 with TRBJ2-5; D unclear. Germline lookup yields CDR1 KGHSH and CDR2 LQKENI. The CDR3 contains 16 residues. Trimming removed 3 bases at V and 2 bases at J, with 16 bases between. The CDR3 sequence is CASSPLLSQSQETQYF. The CDR3 DNA sequence: TGTGCCAGCTCACCTTTACTTTCACAGAGTCAAGAGACCCAGTACTTC.

This chain connects TRBV24-1 to TRBJ1-5; D not certain. The CDR3 consists of 14 residues. Germline V gene data show CDR1 as KGHDR and CDR2 as SFDVKD. Deletions cut 7 bases from V and 4 bases from J, with 13 bases between. CDR3 coding DNA: TGTGCCACCAGCCGGGAGGGCCTAAATCAGCCCCAGCATTTT. The encoded protein is CATSREGLNQPQHF.

V usage is TRBV6-5 and J usage is TRBJ2-2, with 11 nucleotides matching TRBD2. CDR1 and CDR2 from the germline V gene are MNHEY and SVGAGI. Trimming cost V 6 bases and J 6 bases; bases outside gene matches: 6. The CDR3 spans 15 residues. The CDR3 sequence is CASRPSGGRPGELFF. As DNA, the CDR3 is TGTGCCAGCAGACCTAGCGGGGGGCGACCCGGGGAGCTGTTTTTT.

The J gene is TRBJ1-5, the V gene TRBV5-1, with D hard to call. CDR1 is SGHRS, CDR2 YFSETQ, per germline. The CDR3 length is 15 residues. The V gene lost 0 bases and the J gene lost 1 base, with 8 bases spanning the gap. CDR3 sequence (DNA): TGCGCCAGCAGCTTGGCCGGAGTCAGCAATCAGCCCCAGCATTTT. This translates into CASSLAGVSNQPQHF.

This clone appeared a few times. Distinct nucleotide sequences in the sample also encode this CDR3. J is TRBJ1-3 and V is TRBV9; weak D call: TRBD1 (5 bases). This CDR3 is built from 16 residues. V lost 0 bases to trimming and J lost 0 bases, with 10 bases between them. Germline assignment: CDR1 SGDLS and CDR2 YYNGEE. The CDR3 reads CASSVAYRSSGNTIYF. CDR3 nucleotides: TGTGCCAGCAGCGTAGCATACAGGAGCTCTGGAAACACCATATATTTT.

This chain links TRBV30 with TRBJ1-2; D might be TRBD1 (6 bases). From germline, CDR1 is GTSNPN and CDR2 SVGIG (reference sequence). Trimming left V 2 bases short and J 4 bases short, with 11 bases between. The CDR3 has 13 amino acids. This chain's CDR3 is CAWSYRDTYGYTF. DNA of the CDR3: TGTGCCTGGAGTTACCGGGACACCTATGGCTACACCTTC.

V is TRBV6-4 and J is TRBJ2-7, with 13 bases matching TRBD2. V lost 6 bases, J lost 4 bases, and 12 bases stayed unmatched. This CDR3 region has 17 residues. Germline V gene data show CDR1 as MRHNA and CDR2 as SNTAGT. CDR3 loop: CASRTSRLAGGSYEQYF. The CDR3 nucleotides are TGTGCCAGCAGAACGTCAAGACTAGCGGGAGGTTCTTACGAGCAGTACTTC.

The chain is built from TRBV6-4 and TRBJ2-1; TRBD2 is a possible D gene (5 bases). The CDR3 runs to 15 residues. The V gene's germline CDR1 is MRHNA and CDR2 SNTAGT. Between the trimmed V and J ends, which lost 3 bases and 0 bases, there was a span of 9 bases. The CDR3 DNA sequence: TGTGCCAGCAGTGAGGGAGAGAGCTCCTACAATGAGCAGTTCTTC. It specifies CASSEGESSYNEQFF.